What follows is one TCR beta chain and its context. The antigen remains undetermined. The data stem from a study of CD8+ T cells in alopecia areata. Overall study context: For the treated group, dosing was oral tofacitinib at 5 to 10 mg twice daily. The study's findings and limits: TCRs were shared less clearly across patients than in mice, possibly for HLA-related reasons.

RNA was isolated and reverse transcribed to cDNA, the sequencing template. Measured with immunoSEQ multiplex PCR; TCRdb has only the in-frame clones, and not every one. The sample has about 69,000 clones, roughly 60% seen once; the top ten hold about a sixth. The input for sequencing was CD8+ T cells sorted from blood, taken at week 0. The sequence was obtained from a human donor with alopecia areata.

The CDR3 region has the DNA TGTGCCAGCAGCGAGCCGGGAACGAACACCGGGGAGCTGTTTTTT. Protein: CASSEPGTNTGELFF. The chain couples TRBV9 to TRBJ2-2, with D perhaps matching TRBD2 (5 bases). The CDR3 is 15 residues long. Germline V lookup: CDR1 SGDLS, CDR2 YYNGEE. Trimming shortened V by 3 bases and J by 0 bases, and 9 bases separated the two germline ends.